Listed below are T cell receptor beta chains from one sample, sequenced in a study of Ad26.COV2.S vaccination and SARS-CoV-2 variants. Data came from immunoSEQ multiplex PCR; TCRdb stores just in-frame clones and leaves some out. The sample holds under 550,000 clones, roughly 90% seen once. The material was peripheral blood, obtained in a trial of Ad26.COV2.S vaccine versus placebo. These receptors were collected from a person aged 18-65 years who received the Ad26.COV2.S COVID-19 vaccine or a placebo. Each CDR3 is given with its conserved first and last residue. D genes are given only for firm matches. Clone size appears in some rows only: once, few, many, or a class for an expanded clone.

abundance: NA
v_gene: TRBV19
d_gene: NA
j_gene: TRBJ1-1
CDR3nt: TGTGCCAGTAGTTCCCTCCTCGACAGGCGGAACACTGAAGCTTTCTTT
CDR3aa: CASSSLLDRRNTEAFF

abundance: few
v_gene: TRBV5-4
d_gene: NA
j_gene: TRBJ1-6
CDR3nt: TGTGCCAGCAGCTTAGATGGGTTGCCCCTCCACTTT
CDR3aa: CASSLDGLPLHF

abundance: NA
v_gene: TRBV30
d_gene: TRBD1
j_gene: TRBJ2-5
CDR3nt: TGTGCCTGTATAAGCTCTACAGGGGGTGTCTGGGAGACCCAGTACTTC
CDR3aa: CACISSTGGVWETQYF

abundance: NA
v_gene: TRBV4-1
d_gene: NA
j_gene: TRBJ2-1
CDR3nt: TGCGCCAGCAGCCAAGAGACAGGCAGGGCTCTCAATGAGCAGTTCTTC
CDR3aa: CASSQETGRALNEQFF

abundance: NA
v_gene: TRBV7-8
d_gene: TRBD2
j_gene: TRBJ2-1
CDR3nt: TGTGCCAGCAGTTTTGAGCGGGGCGTCTACAATGAGCAGTTCTTC
CDR3aa: CASSFERGVYNEQFF

abundance: NA
v_gene: TRBV4-3
d_gene: TRBD1
j_gene: TRBJ2-3
CDR3nt: TGCGCCAGCAGCCAATCAGCATCGGGACAGGTGATCGCAGATACGCAGTATTTT
CDR3aa: CASSQSASGQVIADTQYF

abundance: NA
v_gene: TRBV7-9
d_gene: TRBD1
j_gene: TRBJ2-3
CDR3nt: TGTGCCAGCCGTGACAGGGCACCAGATACGCAGTATTTT
CDR3aa: CASRDRAPDTQYF

abundance: NA
v_gene: TRBV5-8
d_gene: NA
j_gene: TRBJ1-2
CDR3nt: TGTGCCAGCAGCCCCGGGGGGGACTATGGCTACACCTTC
CDR3aa: CASSPGGDYGYTF

abundance: NA
v_gene: TRBV6-5
d_gene: NA
j_gene: TRBJ2-3
CDR3nt: TGTGCCAGCAGAGGTGATACGCAGTATTTT
CDR3aa: CASRGDTQYF

abundance: once
v_gene: TRBV4-2
d_gene: NA
j_gene: TRBJ1-3
CDR3nt: TGTGCCAGCAGCCAAGTTGTCAGGTCTAAAGACACCATATATTTT
CDR3aa: CASSQVVRSKDTIYF

abundance: NA
v_gene: TRBV6-1
d_gene: NA
j_gene: TRBJ2-2
CDR3nt: TGTGCCAGCAGTGCTCAGAGATCCGCGAACACCGGGGAGCTGTTTTTT
CDR3aa: CASSAQRSANTGELFF

abundance: NA
v_gene: TRBV24-1
d_gene: NA
j_gene: TRBJ2-2
CDR3nt: TGTGCCACCAGTGCCCCTCGTTGGCAGGGCGGAACCGGGGAGCTGTTTTTT
CDR3aa: CATSAPRWQGGTGELFF

abundance: NA
v_gene: TRBV4-1
d_gene: TRBD1
j_gene: TRBJ1-2
CDR3nt: TGCGCCAGCAGCCAGGGACAGGGGTTCCCTGGCTACACCTTC
CDR3aa: CASSQGQGFPGYTF

abundance: few
v_gene: TRBV30
d_gene: TRBD1
j_gene: TRBJ2-7
CDR3nt: TGTGCCTGGGAGGACAGGGCCAGCTACGAGCAGTACTTC
CDR3aa: CAWEDRASYEQYF

abundance: once
v_gene: TRBV6-4
d_gene: TRBD1
j_gene: TRBJ2-5
CDR3nt: TGTGCCAGCAGCATGACAGGGGGACAAGAGACCCAGTACTTC
CDR3aa: CASSMTGGQETQYF

abundance: few
v_gene: TRBV29-1
d_gene: TRBD1
j_gene: TRBJ1-5
CDR3nt: TGCAGCGTTGTGGTAGGGGGCACAAACAATCAGCCCCAGCATTTT
CDR3aa: CSVVVGGTNNQPQHF

abundance: once
v_gene: TRBV27
d_gene: NA
j_gene: TRBJ2-7
CDR3nt: TGTGCCAGCAGTGGAAGCAGTGACTACGAGCAGTACTTC
CDR3aa: CASSGSSDYEQYF

abundance: NA
v_gene: TRBV19
d_gene: NA
j_gene: TRBJ2-5
CDR3nt: TGTGCCAGTAGTACTCAGGGTTTTTGGGGAGAGACCCAGTACTTC
CDR3aa: CASSTQGFWGETQYF

abundance: once
v_gene: TRBV10-1
d_gene: NA
j_gene: TRBJ2-3
CDR3nt: TGCGCCAGCAGTGAGGGCCGACACACAGATACGCAGTATTTT
CDR3aa: CASSEGRHTDTQYF

abundance: NA
v_gene: TRBV7-9
d_gene: TRBD1
j_gene: TRBJ1-2
CDR3nt: TGTGCCAGCAGCTTATCAGGGGGCGGCTATGGCTACACCTTC
CDR3aa: CASSLSGGGYGYTF

abundance: NA
v_gene: TRBV6-5
d_gene: TRBD1
j_gene: TRBJ1-3
CDR3nt: TGTGCCAGCAGTCAGGGGGCCATTGGAAACACCATATATTTT
CDR3aa: CASSQGAIGNTIYF

abundance: NA
v_gene: TRBV2
d_gene: NA
j_gene: TRBJ1-5
CDR3nt: TGTGCCAGCAGACAGTTTACTAGCAATCAGCCCCAGCATTTT
CDR3aa: CASRQFTSNQPQHF

abundance: NA
v_gene: TRBV4-3
d_gene: TRBD2
j_gene: TRBJ2-3
CDR3nt: TGCGCCAGCAGCGTTAACTACCGGGGGGACACAGATACGCAGTATTTT
CDR3aa: CASSVNYRGDTDTQYF

abundance: NA
v_gene: TRBV3-1/TRBV3-2
d_gene: TRBD2
j_gene: TRBJ2-3
CDR3nt: TGTGCCAGCAGCGGGACTAGCGGGGGGGCGGATACGCAGTATTTT
CDR3aa: CASSGTSGGADTQYF

abundance: NA
v_gene: TRBV5-4
d_gene: TRBD1
j_gene: TRBJ2-3
CDR3nt: TGTGCCAGCAGCCTGAGGACAGGGGGCCGCACAGATACGCAGTATTTT
CDR3aa: CASSLRTGGRTDTQYF

abundance: NA
v_gene: TRBV2
d_gene: NA
j_gene: TRBJ1-2
CDR3nt: TGTGCCAGCAGTGAAGTCGGATTTGCGGGGGGCTACACCTTC
CDR3aa: CASSEVGFAGGYTF

abundance: NA
v_gene: TRBV5-4
d_gene: NA
j_gene: TRBJ1-2
CDR3nt: TGTGCCAGCACCCAAGAACCCGCCGACTATGGCTACACCTTC
CDR3aa: CASTQEPADYGYTF

abundance: NA
v_gene: TRBV7-9
d_gene: TRBD1
j_gene: TRBJ1-1
CDR3nt: TGTGCCAGCAGCCCGACAGGGGTTTGGGGGGGCACTGAAGCTTTCTTT
CDR3aa: CASSPTGVWGGTEAFF

abundance: NA
v_gene: TRBV4-3
d_gene: TRBD1
j_gene: TRBJ1-1
CDR3nt: TGCGCCAGCAGCCAGGGACAGGGCGGGACTGAAGCTTTCTTT
CDR3aa: CASSQGQGGTEAFF

abundance: NA
v_gene: TRBV11-2
d_gene: TRBD2
j_gene: TRBJ2-1
CDR3nt: TGTGCCAGCAGCTTAGTGCTAGCGGTTTACAATGAGCAGTTCTTC
CDR3aa: CASSLVLAVYNEQFF

abundance: NA
v_gene: TRBV23-1
d_gene: NA
j_gene: TRBJ2-2
CDR3nt: TGCGCCAGCAGTCAATCTAGGAGACAGCCGAACACCGGGGAGCTGTTTTTT
CDR3aa: CASSQSRRQPNTGELFF

abundance: NA
v_gene: TRBV9
d_gene: NA
j_gene: TRBJ2-6
CDR3nt: TGTGCCAGCAGCGCAGGACGGACGTCCAACGTCCTGACTTTC
CDR3aa: CASSAGRTSNVLTF

abundance: NA
v_gene: TRBV28
d_gene: TRBD1
j_gene: TRBJ2-7
CDR3nt: TGTGCCAGCAGCGCCCTGGGGGGGACAGGGGGTTTCGAGCAGTACTTC
CDR3aa: CASSALGGTGGFEQYF

abundance: NA
v_gene: TRBV3-1/TRBV3-2
d_gene: NA
j_gene: TRBJ1-5
CDR3nt: TGTGCCAGCAGCCAGCCCAGGGGTGACCAGCCCCAGCATTTT
CDR3aa: CASSQPRGDQPQHF

abundance: NA
v_gene: TRBV6-2/TRBV6-3
d_gene: NA
j_gene: TRBJ1-5
CDR3nt: TGTGCCAGCAACCCGACGAGTCCGCAGCCCCAGCATTTT
CDR3aa: CASNPTSPQPQHF

abundance: NA
v_gene: TRBV7-8
d_gene: NA
j_gene: TRBJ1-4
CDR3nt: TGTGCCAGCAGCTTAGCGCTGGGGGCTGAAACGGAAAAACTGTTTTTT
CDR3aa: CASSLALGAETEKLFF

abundance: NA
v_gene: TRBV29-1
d_gene: TRBD2
j_gene: TRBJ2-1
CDR3nt: TGCAGCGTTGATGGGTTAGCGGGGCGTTCCTACAATGAGCAGTTCTTC
CDR3aa: CSVDGLAGRSYNEQFF

abundance: NA
v_gene: TRBV7-3
d_gene: NA
j_gene: TRBJ2-7
CDR3nt: TGTGCCCTCTCCTCGCCAGCCGAGCAGTACTTC
CDR3aa: CALSSPAEQYF

abundance: NA
v_gene: TRBV19
d_gene: NA
j_gene: TRBJ1-1
CDR3nt: TGTGCCAGTAGTATGGGCGGGGTGAGGACGAACACTGAAGCTTTCTTT
CDR3aa: CASSMGGVRTNTEAFF

abundance: NA
v_gene: TRBV5-1
d_gene: TRBD2
j_gene: TRBJ2-2
CDR3nt: TGCGCCAGCAGCTTGGTTCCTAGCGGGAACACCGGGGAGCTGTTTTTT
CDR3aa: CASSLVPSGNTGELFF

abundance: NA
v_gene: TRBV7-3
d_gene: NA
j_gene: TRBJ1-2
CDR3nt: TGTGCCAGCAGCGACTTTCACGGGACTCGATTAACCGGGACCTCCAAGGGAGGCTACACCTTC
CDR3aa: CASSDFHGTRLTGTSKGGYTF

abundance: NA
v_gene: TRBV19
d_gene: TRBD1
j_gene: TRBJ1-1
CDR3nt: TGTGCCAGTAGAGGGCAGGGGGCAACTGAAGCTTTCTTT
CDR3aa: CASRGQGATEAFF

abundance: NA
v_gene: TRBV6-2/TRBV6-3
d_gene: NA
j_gene: TRBJ2-2
CDR3nt: TGTGCCAGCAGCCAAACCCCTCCAAGGAACACCGGGGAGCTGTTTTTT
CDR3aa: CASSQTPPRNTGELFF

abundance: NA
v_gene: TRBV9
d_gene: NA
j_gene: TRBJ1-6
CDR3nt: TGTGCCAGCAGCGTAGAACCCGTGGGTTCACCCCTCCACTTT
CDR3aa: CASSVEPVGSPLHF

abundance: NA
v_gene: TRBV3-1/TRBV3-2
d_gene: NA
j_gene: TRBJ1-3
CDR3nt: TGTGCCAGCAGCCAAGTCCCGGGAAACACCATATATTTT
CDR3aa: CASSQVPGNTIYF

abundance: NA
v_gene: TRBV30
d_gene: NA
j_gene: TRBJ1-6
CDR3nt: TGTGCCTGGAGTGTAGGTAGAGGGAATTCACCCCTCCACTTT
CDR3aa: CAWSVGRGNSPLHF

abundance: NA
v_gene: TRBV24-1
d_gene: NA
j_gene: TRBJ1-1
CDR3nt: TGTGCCACCAGTGAATGGGGCGGGGAAGCTTTCTTT
CDR3aa: CATSEWGGEAFF

abundance: NA
v_gene: TRBV6-5
d_gene: NA
j_gene: TRBJ2-1
CDR3nt: TGTGCCAGCAGTTCCGGGGGCTATGAGCAGTTCTTC
CDR3aa: CASSSGGYEQFF

abundance: NA
v_gene: TRBV14
d_gene: TRBD1
j_gene: TRBJ1-6
CDR3nt: TGTGCCAGCAGTCGTGACAGGGGGGTCTATAATTCACCCCTCCACTTT
CDR3aa: CASSRDRGVYNSPLHF

abundance: NA
v_gene: TRBV3-1/TRBV3-2
d_gene: TRBD2
j_gene: TRBJ2-1
CDR3nt: TGTGCCAGCAGCCAGGACCGGGGGGACTACAATGAGCAGTTCTTC
CDR3aa: CASSQDRGDYNEQFF